The clone carrying this TCR beta chain was observed a few times. CDR1 MDHEN and CDR2 SYDVKM come from the germline V gene. This CDR3 has 15 amino acids. V lost 8 bases and J lost 0, with 14 bases in between. The data originate from a study of blood T cell repertoires in COVID-19. Here immunoSEQ multiplex PCR was the method, and the copy in TCRdb shows in-frame clones only, minus some. Of 100,000 to 150,000 clones in the sample, 85% to 90% were seen once. Sequencing input: peripheral blood. The source of this sequence is a man between 65 and 79 years old who had recovered from COVID-19. This chain connects TRBV28 to TRBJ2-1; D perhaps matches TRBD2 (6 bases). The CDR3 loop reads CASRGLPSSYNEQFF. For the CDR3, the DNA is TGTGCCAGCCGGGGACTTCCGAGCTCCTACAATGAGCAGTTCTTC.